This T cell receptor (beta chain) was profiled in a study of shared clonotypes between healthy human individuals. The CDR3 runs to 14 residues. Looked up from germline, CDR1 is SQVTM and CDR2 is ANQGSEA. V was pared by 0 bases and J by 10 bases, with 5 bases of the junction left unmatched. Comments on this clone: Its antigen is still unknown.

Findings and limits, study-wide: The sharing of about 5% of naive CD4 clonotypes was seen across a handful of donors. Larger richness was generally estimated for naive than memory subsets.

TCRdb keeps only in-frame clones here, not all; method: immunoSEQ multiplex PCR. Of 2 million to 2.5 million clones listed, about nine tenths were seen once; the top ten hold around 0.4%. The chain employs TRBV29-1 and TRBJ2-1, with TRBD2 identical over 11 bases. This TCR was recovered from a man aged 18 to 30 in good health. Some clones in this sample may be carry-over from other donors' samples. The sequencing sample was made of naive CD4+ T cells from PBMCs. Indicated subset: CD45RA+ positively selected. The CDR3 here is CSVEDRSGRGEQFF. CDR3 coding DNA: TGCAGCGTTGAAGATCGTAGCGGGAGGGGGGAGCAGTTCTTC.